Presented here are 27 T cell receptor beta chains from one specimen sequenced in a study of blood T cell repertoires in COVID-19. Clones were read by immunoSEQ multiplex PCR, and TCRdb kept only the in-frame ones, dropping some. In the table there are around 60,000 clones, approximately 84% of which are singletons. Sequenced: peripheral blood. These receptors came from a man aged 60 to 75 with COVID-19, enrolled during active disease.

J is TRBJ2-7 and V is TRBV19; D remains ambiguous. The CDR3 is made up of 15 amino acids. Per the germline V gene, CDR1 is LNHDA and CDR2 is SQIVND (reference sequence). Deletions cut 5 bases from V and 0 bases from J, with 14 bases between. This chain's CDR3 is CASSLQLFGSYEQYF. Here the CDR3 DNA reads TGTGCCAGTAGTCTCCAACTATTTGGCTCCTACGAGCAGTACTTC.

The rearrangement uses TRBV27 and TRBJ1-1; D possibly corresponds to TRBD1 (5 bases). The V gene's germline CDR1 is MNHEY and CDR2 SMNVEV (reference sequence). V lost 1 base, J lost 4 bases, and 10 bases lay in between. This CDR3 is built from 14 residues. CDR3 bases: TGTGCCAGCAGTTTATACAGGCCGGGCACTGAAGCTTTCTTT. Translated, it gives CASSLYRPGTEAFF.

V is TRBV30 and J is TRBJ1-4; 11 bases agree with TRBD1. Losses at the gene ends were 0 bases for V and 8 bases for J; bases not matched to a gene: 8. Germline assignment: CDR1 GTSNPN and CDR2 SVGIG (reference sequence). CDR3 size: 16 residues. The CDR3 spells CAWSVPGTGGWEKLFF. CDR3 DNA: TGTGCCTGGAGTGTACCAGGGACAGGGGGATGGGAAAAACTGTTTTTT.

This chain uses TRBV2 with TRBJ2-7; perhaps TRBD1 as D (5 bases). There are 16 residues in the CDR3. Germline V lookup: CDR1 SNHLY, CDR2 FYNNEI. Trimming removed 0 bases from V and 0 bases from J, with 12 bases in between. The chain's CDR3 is CASSEAQGRGSYEQYF. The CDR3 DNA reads TGTGCCAGCAGTGAAGCTCAGGGTAGGGGCTCCTACGAGCAGTACTTC.

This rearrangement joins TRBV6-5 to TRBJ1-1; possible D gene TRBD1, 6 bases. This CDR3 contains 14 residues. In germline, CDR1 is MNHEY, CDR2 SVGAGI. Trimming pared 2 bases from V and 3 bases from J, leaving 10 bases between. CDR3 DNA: TGTGCCAGCAGTTACCGACAGGTGGACACTGAAGCTTTCTTT. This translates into CASSYRQVDTEAFF.

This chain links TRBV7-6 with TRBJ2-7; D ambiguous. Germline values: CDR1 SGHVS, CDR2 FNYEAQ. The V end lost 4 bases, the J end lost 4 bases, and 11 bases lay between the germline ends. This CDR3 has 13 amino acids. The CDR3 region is CASSSLFPYEQYF. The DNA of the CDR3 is TGTGCCAGCAGCTCCCTTTTTCCGTACGAGCAGTACTTC.

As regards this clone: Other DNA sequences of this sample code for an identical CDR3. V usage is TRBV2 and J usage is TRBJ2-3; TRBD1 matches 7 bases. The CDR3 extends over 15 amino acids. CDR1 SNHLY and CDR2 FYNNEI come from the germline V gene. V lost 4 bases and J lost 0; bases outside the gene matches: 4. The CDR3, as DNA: TGTGCCAGCAGTGGCTCGACAGGGAGCACAGATACGCAGTATTTT. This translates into CASSGSTGSTDTQYF.

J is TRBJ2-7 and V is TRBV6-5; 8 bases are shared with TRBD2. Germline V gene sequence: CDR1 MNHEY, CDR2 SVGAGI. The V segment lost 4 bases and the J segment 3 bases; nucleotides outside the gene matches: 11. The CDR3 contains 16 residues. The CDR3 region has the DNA TGTGCCAGCAGTTTCACGGGTGGGACTAGGATCTACGAGCAGTACTTC. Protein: CASSFTGGTRIYEQYF.

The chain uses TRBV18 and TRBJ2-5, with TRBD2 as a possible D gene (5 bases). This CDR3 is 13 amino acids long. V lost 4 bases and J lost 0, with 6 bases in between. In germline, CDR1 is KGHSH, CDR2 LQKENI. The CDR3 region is CASSLAYQETQYF. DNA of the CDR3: TGTGCCAGCTCACTAGCGTACCAAGAGACCCAGTACTTC.

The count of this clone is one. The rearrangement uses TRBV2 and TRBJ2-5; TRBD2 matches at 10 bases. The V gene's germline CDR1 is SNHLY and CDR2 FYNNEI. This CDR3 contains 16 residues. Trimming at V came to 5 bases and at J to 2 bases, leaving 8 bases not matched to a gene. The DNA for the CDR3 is TGTGCCAGCAGTCCCGGACTAGCGGAGGAACAAGAGACCCAGTACTTC. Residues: CASSPGLAEEQETQYF.

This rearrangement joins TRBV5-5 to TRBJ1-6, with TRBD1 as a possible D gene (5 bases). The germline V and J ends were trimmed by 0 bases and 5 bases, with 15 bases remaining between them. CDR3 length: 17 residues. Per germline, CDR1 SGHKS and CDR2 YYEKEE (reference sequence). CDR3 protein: CASSLGGALPHNSPLHF. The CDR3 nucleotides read TGTGCCAGCAGCTTGGGTGGGGCCCTCCCTCATAATTCACCCCTCCACTTT.

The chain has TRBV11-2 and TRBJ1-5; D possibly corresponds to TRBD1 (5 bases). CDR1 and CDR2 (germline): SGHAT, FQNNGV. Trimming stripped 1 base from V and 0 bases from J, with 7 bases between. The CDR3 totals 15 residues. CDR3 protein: CASSLVGGSNQPQHF. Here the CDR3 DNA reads TGTGCCAGCAGCTTAGTCGGGGGTAGCAATCAGCCCCAGCATTTT.

The DNA for the CDR3 is TGTGCCAGCAGCCGGGACCGGGACAGGGGTTACGAGCAGTACTTC. It is translated as CASSRDRDRGYEQYF. The chain couples TRBV11-2 to TRBJ2-7, with 10 bases matching TRBD1. The V and J ends lost 5 bases and 4 bases, in that order; junction bases with no gene match: 8. The V gene's germline CDR1 is SGHAT and CDR2 FQNNGV. CDR3 length: 15 amino acids.

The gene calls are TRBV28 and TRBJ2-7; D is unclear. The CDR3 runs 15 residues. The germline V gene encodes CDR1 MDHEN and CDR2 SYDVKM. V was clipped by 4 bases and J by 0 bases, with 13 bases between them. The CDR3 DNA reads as TGTGCCAGCAGTTCTGTAGGCGGCCTCTCCTACGAGCAGTACTTC. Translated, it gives CASSSVGGLSYEQYF.

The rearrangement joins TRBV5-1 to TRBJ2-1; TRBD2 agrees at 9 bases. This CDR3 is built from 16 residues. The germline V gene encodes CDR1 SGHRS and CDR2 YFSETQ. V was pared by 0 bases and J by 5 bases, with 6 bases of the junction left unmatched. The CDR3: CASSLGASGIDNEQFF. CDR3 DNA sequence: TGCGCCAGCAGCTTGGGGGCTAGCGGGATAGACAATGAGCAGTTCTTC.

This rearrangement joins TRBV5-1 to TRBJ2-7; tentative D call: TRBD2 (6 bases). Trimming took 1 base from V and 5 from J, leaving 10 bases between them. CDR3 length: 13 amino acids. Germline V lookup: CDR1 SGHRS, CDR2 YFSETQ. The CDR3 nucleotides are TGCGCCAGCAGCTTGCTGACTAGAAACGAGCAGTACTTC. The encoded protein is CASSLLTRNEQYF.

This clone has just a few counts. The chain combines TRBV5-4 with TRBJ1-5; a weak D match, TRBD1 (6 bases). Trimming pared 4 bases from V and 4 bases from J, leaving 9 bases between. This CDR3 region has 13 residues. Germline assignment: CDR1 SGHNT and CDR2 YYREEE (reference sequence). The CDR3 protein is CASSGGSNQPQHF. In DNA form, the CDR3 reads TGTGCCAGCAGCGGGGGCAGTAATCAGCCCCAGCATTTT.

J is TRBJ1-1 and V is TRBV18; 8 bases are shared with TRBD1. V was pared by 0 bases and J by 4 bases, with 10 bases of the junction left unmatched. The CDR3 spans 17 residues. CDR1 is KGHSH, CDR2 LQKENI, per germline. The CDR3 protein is CASSPPEGTGGVTEAFF. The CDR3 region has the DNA TGTGCCAGCTCACCACCGGAAGGGACAGGAGGCGTCACTGAAGCTTTCTTT.

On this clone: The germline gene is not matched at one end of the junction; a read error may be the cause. DNA for the CDR3: TGTGCCAGCAGTGATCGACAGGGGGCTGGGATAATGCTTCACTTC. This translates into CASSDRQGAGIMLHF. The J gene is TRBJ2-7, the V gene TRBV28; 10 nucleotides match TRBD1. CDR3 size: 15 residues. CDR1 MDHEN and CDR2 SYDVKM come from the germline V gene. Based on the CDR3 plus reference TRBV28 and TRBJ2-7, the full variable domain is DVKVTQSSRYLVKRTGEKVFLECVQDMDHENMFWYRQDPGLGLRLIYFSYDVKMKEKGDIPEGYSVSREKKERFSLILESASTNQTSMYLCASSDRQGAGIMLHFGPGTRLTVT.

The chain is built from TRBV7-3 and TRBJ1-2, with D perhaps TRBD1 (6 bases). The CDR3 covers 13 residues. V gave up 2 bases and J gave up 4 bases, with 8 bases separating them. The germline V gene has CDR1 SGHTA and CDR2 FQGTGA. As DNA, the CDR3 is TGTGCCAGCAGCTTATCAGGGGTCTATGGCTACACCTTC. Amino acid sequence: CASSLSGVYGYTF. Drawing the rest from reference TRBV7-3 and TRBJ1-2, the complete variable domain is GAGVSQTPSNKVTEKGKYVELRCDPISGHTALYWYRQSLGQGPEFLIYFQGTGAADDSGLPNDRFFAVRPEGSVSTLKIQRTERGDSAVYLCASSLSGVYGYTFGSGTRLTVV.

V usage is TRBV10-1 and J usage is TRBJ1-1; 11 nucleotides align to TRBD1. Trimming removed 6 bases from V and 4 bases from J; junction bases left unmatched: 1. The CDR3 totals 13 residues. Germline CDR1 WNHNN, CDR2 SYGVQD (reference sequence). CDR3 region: CASRGTGGTEAFF. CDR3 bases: TGCGCCAGCAGGGGGACAGGGGGCACTGAAGCTTTCTTT.

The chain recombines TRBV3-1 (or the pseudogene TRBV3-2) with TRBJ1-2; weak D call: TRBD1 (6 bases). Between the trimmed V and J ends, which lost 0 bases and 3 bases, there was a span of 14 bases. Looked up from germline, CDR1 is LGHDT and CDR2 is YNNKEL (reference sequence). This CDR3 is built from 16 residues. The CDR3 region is CASSQDSGAQDYGYTF. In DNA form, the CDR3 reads TGTGCCAGCAGCCAAGATTCAGGGGCCCAGGACTATGGCTACACCTTC.

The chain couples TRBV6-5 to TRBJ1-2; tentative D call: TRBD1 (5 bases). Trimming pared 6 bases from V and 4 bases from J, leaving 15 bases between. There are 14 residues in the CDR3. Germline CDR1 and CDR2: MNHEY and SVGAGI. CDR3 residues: CASRPGTQAYGYTF. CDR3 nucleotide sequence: TGTGCCAGCAGGCCAGGGACTCAAGCCTATGGCTACACCTTC.

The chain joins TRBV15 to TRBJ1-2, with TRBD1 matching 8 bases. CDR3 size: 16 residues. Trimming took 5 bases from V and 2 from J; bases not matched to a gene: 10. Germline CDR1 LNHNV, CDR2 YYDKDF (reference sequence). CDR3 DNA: TGTGCCACCAGCGCCCCGGTAAGACAGGGGAACTATGGCTACACCTTC. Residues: CATSAPVRQGNYGYTF. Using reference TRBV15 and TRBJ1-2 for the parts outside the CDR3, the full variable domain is DAMVIQNPRYQVTQFGKPVTLSCSQTLNHNVMYWYQQKSSQAPKLLFHYYDKDFNNEADTPDNFQSRRPNTSFCFLDIRSPGLGDTAMYLCATSAPVRQGNYGYTFGSGTRLTVV.

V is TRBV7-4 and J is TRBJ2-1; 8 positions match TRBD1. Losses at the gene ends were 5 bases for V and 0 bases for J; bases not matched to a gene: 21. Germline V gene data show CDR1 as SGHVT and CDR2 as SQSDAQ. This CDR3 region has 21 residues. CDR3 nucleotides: TGTGCCAGCAGCGAATGGGCCGCCGAGACAGGGGTCCCCAGCTCCTACAATGAGCAGTTCTTC. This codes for CASSEWAAETGVPSSYNEQFF.

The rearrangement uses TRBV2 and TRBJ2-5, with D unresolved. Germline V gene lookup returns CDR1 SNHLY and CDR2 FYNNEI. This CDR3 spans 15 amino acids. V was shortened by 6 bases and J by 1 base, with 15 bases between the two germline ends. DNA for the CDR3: TGTGCCAGCAGGTCGGAACAGAACATCCAAGAGACCCAGTACTTC. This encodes CASRSEQNIQETQYF.

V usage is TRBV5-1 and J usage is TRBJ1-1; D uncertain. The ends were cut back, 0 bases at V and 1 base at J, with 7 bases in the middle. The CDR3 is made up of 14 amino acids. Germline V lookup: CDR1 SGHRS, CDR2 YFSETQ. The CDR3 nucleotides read TGCGCCAGCAGCTTGGCCCTCGGGAACACTGAAGCTTTCTTT. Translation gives CASSLALGNTEAFF.